This TCR beta chain derives from a study of blood T cell repertoires in COVID-19. The CDR3 extends over 14 amino acids. Germline loops: CDR1 SGHTA, CDR2 FQGNSA. Trimming took 2 bases from V and 1 from J; bases not matched to a gene: 2. Per the authors' pipeline: How many nucleated cells were present was estimated from reference gene primer amplification. The method was immunoSEQ multiplex PCR; TCRdb's version includes in-frame clones alone and lacks a portion of them. V and J calls and clone size are as listed in that table; D and trimming were resolved from the DNA. In the table there are about 60,000 clones, around 82% of which are singletons. This clone was counted a single time.

Sequencing used peripheral blood. The origin of this receptor is a man in his 60s with acute or convalescent COVID-19. The V gene is TRBV7-2, the J gene TRBJ2-7; TRBD2 matches at 7 bases. CDR3 loop: CASSLRRGSYEQYF. The CDR3 nucleotides are TGTGCCAGCAGCTTAAGGCGGGGGTCCTACGAGCAGTACTTC.